The TCR beta chain under discussion was sequenced for a study of regulatory T cells in long-lasting Graves disease. This clonotype was recorded at least ten times. The antigen is not known. Arm-PCR of CDR3 regions with iRepertoire HTBI primers generated TCR beta libraries. Via MiXCR, TCRdb re-called the multiplex PCR reads, giving one row per CDR3 protein. The sample has around 460,000 distinct CDR3 sequences, around a fifth seen once. Time point indicated: persistent/refractory GD, antithyroid drugs over 5 years with positive TRAb. Making the TCR library involved RNA that had been extracted from PBMCs. Germline values: CDR1 LNHDA, CDR2 SQIVND (reference sequence). The V end lost 5 bases, the J end lost 5 bases, and 18 bases lay between the germline ends. The length of the CDR3 is 15 residues. Broader study findings: Persistent disease favored TRBV28, TRBJ1-2 and TRBJ2-5. Persistent Graves' patients possessed reduced TCR diversity relative to recently diagnosed ones.

Sequenced here: peripheral blood mononuclear cells (PBMCs), sampled when the disease was refractory, from a patient treated with antithyroid drugs. This sequence was found in a female donor with Graves disease. This chain joins TRBV19 and TRBJ2-5, with a tentative D call TRBD1 (7 bases). The CDR3, as DNA: TGTGCCAGTAGTTTCGCGGGATCACAGGGGGAGACCCAGTACTTC. Translated, it gives CASSFAGSQGETQYF. The variable domain in full, completed from reference TRBV19 and TRBJ2-5, reads DGGITQSPKYLFRKEGQNVTLSCEQNLNHDAMYWYRQDPGQGLRLIYYSQIVNDFQKGDIAEGYSVSREKKESFPLTVTSAQKNPTAFYLCASSFAGSQGETQYFGPGTRLLVL.